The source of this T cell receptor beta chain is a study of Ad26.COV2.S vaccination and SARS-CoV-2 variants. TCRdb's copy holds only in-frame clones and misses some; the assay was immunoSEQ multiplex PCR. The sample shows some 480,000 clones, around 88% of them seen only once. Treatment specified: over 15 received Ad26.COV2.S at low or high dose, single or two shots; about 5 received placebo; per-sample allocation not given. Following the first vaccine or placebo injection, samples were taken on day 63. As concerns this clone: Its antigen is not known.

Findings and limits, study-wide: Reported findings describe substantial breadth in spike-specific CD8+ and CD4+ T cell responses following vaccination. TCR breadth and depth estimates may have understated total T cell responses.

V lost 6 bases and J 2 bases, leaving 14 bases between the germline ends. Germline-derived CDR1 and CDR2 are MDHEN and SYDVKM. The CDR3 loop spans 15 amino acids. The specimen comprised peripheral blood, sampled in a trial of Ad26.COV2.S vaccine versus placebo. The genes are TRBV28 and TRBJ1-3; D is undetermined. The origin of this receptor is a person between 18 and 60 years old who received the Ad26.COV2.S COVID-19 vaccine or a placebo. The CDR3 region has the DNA TGTGCCAGCAGCCTGTATCAGGACGCTGGAAACACCATATATTTT. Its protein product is CASSLYQDAGNTIYF.